This note documents a single TCR beta chain sequence. The antigen is undetermined. The data were obtained in a study of a mutant IDH1 vaccine in newly diagnosed glioma. Study-wide background: The study started vaccination 4-6 weeks after radiotherapy alone, or with temozolomide cycles. Those enrolled had earlier been treated with radiotherapy, temozolomide, or both, mostly both.

With 1 base removed from V and 2 bases from J, the gap between germline ends came to 9 bases. Germline-derived CDR1 and CDR2 are SGHTA and FQGNSA. CDR3 size: 15 residues. Time point denoted: week 47, end of study. Each vaccine dose was 300 ug of mutant IDH1 20-mer peptide, with topical imiquimod. Those who donated had recent WHO grade 3 or 4 IDH1-mutant, ATRX-lost astrocytomas. Clones were sequenced by immunoSEQ multiplex PCR, and TCRdb holds only the in-frame ones, with some missing. This table holds tens of thousands of clones, about 80% found once. The chain has TRBV7-2 and TRBJ1-3; D gene uncertain. Sequenced material: PBMCs, taken from a glioma patient whose treatment included an IDH1 peptide vaccine. The receptor's source is a man aged 50-59 years with glioma. The CDR3 nucleotides read TGTGCCAGCAGCTTAGACGGACTCGCTGGAAACACCATATATTTT. It yields the protein CASSLDGLAGNTIYF.